These 2 T cell receptor beta chains came from one sample sequenced in a study of beta chain features in type 1 diabetes. Investigators reverse transcribed all isolated RNA, so they sequenced expressed TCRB transcripts. Some clones are missing from TCRdb's copy, which holds only in-frame ones; the method was immunoSEQ multiplex PCR. Seen here are 250,000 to 350,000 clones, around 15% observed once, and the top ten hold approximately 7%. The specimen sequenced was central memory CD4+ T cells from blood. These receptor sequences come from a man aged 30-40 years in good health.

In its sample, this clone was seen a few times. This chain connects TRBV5-5 to TRBJ2-1; D is possibly TRBD2 (5 bases). The CDR3 is 14 amino acids. Germline V CDR1 and CDR2: SGHKS, YYEKEE (reference sequence). The V and J ends lost 0 bases and 15 bases respectively, with 19 bases between them. The CDR3 region is CASSLADRAGRRFF. The CDR3 DNA reads as TGTGCCAGCAGCTTGGCCGATCGGGCGGGTCGCCGGTTCTTC.

This clone was seen a handful of times. V and J are TRBV6-1 and TRBJ2-6; D gene uncertain. V was cut by 2 bases and J by 1 base, with 3 bases left in between. Per the germline V gene, CDR1 is MNHNS and CDR2 is SASEGT. The CDR3 spans 14 residues. CDR3 sequence: CASSELSGANVLTF. CDR3 nucleotide sequence: TGTGCCAGCAGTGAATTGTCTGGGGCCAACGTCCTGACTTTC.